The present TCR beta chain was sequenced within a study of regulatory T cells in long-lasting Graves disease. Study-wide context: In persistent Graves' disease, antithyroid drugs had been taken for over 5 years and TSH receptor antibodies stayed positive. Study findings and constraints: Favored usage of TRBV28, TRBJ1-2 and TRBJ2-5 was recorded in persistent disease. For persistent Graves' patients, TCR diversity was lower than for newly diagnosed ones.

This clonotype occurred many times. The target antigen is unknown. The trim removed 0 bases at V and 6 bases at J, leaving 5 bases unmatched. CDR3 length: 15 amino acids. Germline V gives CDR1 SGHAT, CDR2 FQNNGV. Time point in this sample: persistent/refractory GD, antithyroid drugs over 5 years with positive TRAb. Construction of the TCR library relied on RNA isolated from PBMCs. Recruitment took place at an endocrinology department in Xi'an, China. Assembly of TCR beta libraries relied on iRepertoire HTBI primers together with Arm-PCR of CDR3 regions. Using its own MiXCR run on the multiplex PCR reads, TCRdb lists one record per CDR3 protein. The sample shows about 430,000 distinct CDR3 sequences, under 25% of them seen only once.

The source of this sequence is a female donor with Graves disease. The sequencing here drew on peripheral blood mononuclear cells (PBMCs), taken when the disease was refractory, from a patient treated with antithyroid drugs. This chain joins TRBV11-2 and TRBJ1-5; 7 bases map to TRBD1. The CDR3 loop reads CASSLDRTGVQPQHF. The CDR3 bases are TGTGCCAGCAGCTTAGATCGTACAGGGGTTCAGCCCCAGCATTTT.